Listed below are T cell receptor beta chains from one sample, sequenced in a study of identifying expanded T cells in peripheral blood. Produced via immunoSEQ multiplex PCR; TCRdb's table is partial and in-frame only. This table holds under 110,000 clones, approximately 88% found once. Sample: blood. The receptor set was obtained from a person between 18 and 75 years old in good health. Each CDR3 is given with its conserved first and last residue. Fields, in order: J gene, D gene, clone size, V gene, CDR3 protein, CDR3 DNA. A D gene is named only where the DNA matches it firmly. Only some rows state a clone size, as once, few, many or a class for expanded clones.

>TRBJ1-2|-|once|TRBV4-2
CASSQEGRGRGYTF
TGTGCCAGCAGCCAAGAAGGCAGGGGACGGGGCTACACCTTC
>TRBJ2-2|-|-|TRBV4-3
CASSSQTGAGELFF
TGCGCCAGCAGCTCTCAGACCGGAGCCGGGGAGCTGTTTTTT
>TRBJ2-3|-|-|TRBV7-2
CASTPPGVTDTQYF
TGTGCCAGCACGCCCCCGGGGGTCACAGATACGCAGTATTTT
>TRBJ1-6|-|once|TRBV29-1
CSVGEIWNSPLHF
TGCAGCGTTGGTGAGATCTGGAATTCACCCCTCCACTTT
>TRBJ2-6|-|-|TRBV19
CASSWDFLSSGANVLTF
TGTGCCAGTAGTTGGGACTTCCTTAGCTCTGGGGCCAACGTCCTGACTTTC
>TRBJ1-1|-|few|TRBV7-2
CASSFFGRGEAFF
TGTGCCAGCAGCTTCTTCGGACGGGGTGAAGCTTTCTTT
>TRBJ2-3|-|-|TRBV28
CASSFNSGRGGGATDTQYF
TGTGCCAGCAGTTTCAATTCGGGACGAGGGGGCGGGGCAACAGATACGCAGTATTTT
>TRBJ1-5|-|few|TRBV4-1
CASSQDWTAYSNQPQHF
TGCGCCAGCAGCCAAGATTGGACTGCTTATAGCAATCAGCCCCAGCATTTT
>TRBJ1-5|TRBD1|-|TRBV5-6
CASSATSRGSDQPQHF
TGTGCCAGCAGCGCAACGAGCAGGGGGTCGGATCAGCCCCAGCATTTT
>TRBJ1-3|-|-|TRBV19
CASGGDLGNTIYF
TGTGCCAGCGGAGGGGACTTGGGGAACACCATATATTTT
>TRBJ1-5|-|once|TRBV4-1
CASSQDTWGRQPQHF
TGCGCCAGCAGCCAGGATACTTGGGGGAGACAGCCCCAGCATTTT
>TRBJ1-1|-|-|TRBV30
CAWNRPTEAFF
TGTGCCTGGAACCGCCCTACTGAAGCTTTCTTT
>TRBJ1-3|-|-|TRBV7-2
CASSFLQGGNTIYF
TGTGCCAGCAGCTTTCTACAGGGAGGAAACACCATATATTTT
>TRBJ1-1|-|once|TRBV7-2
CASSASRGWTEAFF
TGTGCCAGCAGCGCCTCCCGGGGGTGGACTGAAGCTTTCTTT
>TRBJ2-5|-|-|TRBV6-5
CASSGQDGEQETQYF
TGTGCCAGCAGTGGCCAGGACGGAGAGCAAGAGACCCAGTACTTC
>TRBJ1-6|-|-|TRBV27
CASSLSPPHYNSPLHF
TGTGCCAGCAGTTTATCCCCCCCGCACTATAATTCACCCCTCCACTTT
>TRBJ1-3|TRBD1|-|TRBV5-1
CASSLGTGNRSGNTIYF
TGCGCCAGCAGCTTAGGGACAGGGAATCGATCTGGAAACACCATATATTTT
>TRBJ1-5|-|-|TRBV2
CASINELGNQPQHF
TGTGCCAGCATCAACGAGCTGGGCAATCAGCCCCAGCATTTT
>TRBJ2-1|TRBD2|-|TRBV5-1
CASSLEPGGFYNEQFF
TGCGCCAGCAGCTTGGAACCCGGGGGGTTCTACAATGAGCAGTTCTTC
>TRBJ2-7|-|-|TRBV7-2
CASSLSPLYYEQYF
TGTGCCAGCAGCCTTAGCCCTCTCTACTACGAGCAGTACTTC
>TRBJ2-1|-|-|TRBV7-9
CASSFGGPLSYNEQFF
TGTGCCAGCAGCTTTGGAGGACCACTCTCCTACAATGAGCAGTTCTTC
>TRBJ2-1|-|-|TRBV19
CASSDSVEQFF
TGTGCCAGTAGTGACTCTGTAGAGCAGTTCTTC
>TRBJ2-2|-|-|TRBV28
CASSSEAFGELFF
TGTGCCAGCAGTTCCGAGGCCTTCGGGGAGCTGTTTTTT
>TRBJ1-4|-|once|TRBV9
CASQNGANEKLFF
TGTGCCTCACAGAACGGGGCGAATGAAAAACTGTTTTTT
>TRBJ1-4|TRBD1|-|TRBV27
CASSLRDRGDEKLFF
TGTGCCAGCAGTTTAAGGGACAGAGGTGATGAAAAACTGTTTTTT
>TRBJ2-1|TRBD2|-|TRBV4-3
CASSQDFGGGAYNEQFF
TGCGCCAGCAGCCAAGATTTTGGGGGGGGAGCCTACAATGAGCAGTTCTTC
>TRBJ2-6|TRBD1|-|TRBV7-9
CASQEWTGVSSGANVLTF
TGTGCCAGTCAAGAGTGGACAGGGGTGAGCTCTGGGGCCAACGTCCTGACTTTC
>TRBJ1-1|-|-|TRBV6-6
CASSYSTTNTEAFF
TGTGCCAGCAGTTACTCGACGACCAACACTGAAGCTTTCTTT
>TRBJ2-2|TRBD2|-|TRBV25-1
CASTRGLAGDTGELFF
TGTGCCAGCACCAGGGGACTAGCTGGGGACACCGGGGAGCTGTTTTTT
>TRBJ2-7|-|-|TRBV5-1
CASSLGRGDHEQYF
TGCGCCAGCAGCTTAGGCAGGGGGGACCACGAGCAGTACTTC
>TRBJ2-6|-|-|TRBV4-3
CASSQEIGSGANVLTF
TGCGCCAGCAGCCAAGAAATTGGCTCTGGGGCCAACGTCCTGACTTTC
>TRBJ2-3|-|-|TRBV6-1
CASSETNPTGTTQYF
TGTGCCAGCAGTGAGACTAATCCCACGGGGACGACGCAGTATTTT
>TRBJ2-1|-|once|TRBV29-1
CSVVGGTSPYNEQFF
TGCAGCGTTGTGGGGGGGACATCCCCCTACAATGAGCAGTTCTTC
>TRBJ1-1|-|-|TRBV5-1
CASRNLRNTEAFF
TGCGCCAGCCGTAATCTGAGGAACACTGAAGCTTTCTTT
>TRBJ2-3|-|-|TRBV7-7
CASSLDYNTDTQYF
TGTGCCAGCAGCTTAGACTACAACACAGATACGCAGTATTTT
>TRBJ1-3|-|-|TRBV19
CASSRTSRTDSGNTIYF
TGTGCCAGTAGTAGGACGTCTAGGACAGACTCTGGAAACACCATATATTTT
>TRBJ2-5|TRBD1|-|TRBV6-6
CASGLGDSLFQETQYF
TGTGCCAGCGGGCTTGGGGACAGCCTTTTCCAAGAGACCCAGTACTTC
>TRBJ2-3|TRBD2|-|TRBV5-6
CASSLLAGGLVDTQYF
TGTGCCAGCAGCTTGTTAGCGGGGGGGCTTGTAGATACGCAGTATTTT
>TRBJ2-7|-|-|TRBV6-5
CASSYGGPSYEQYF
TGTGCCAGCAGTTACGGGGGGCCCTCCTACGAGCAGTACTTC
>TRBJ2-1|-|few|TRBV18
CASSPGRLLSYNEQFF
TGTGCCAGCTCACCAGGTCGGCTACTCTCCTACAATGAGCAGTTCTTC
>TRBJ2-5|TRBD2|-|TRBV5-1
CASSTMGTSGGKTQYF
TGCGCCAGCAGCACCATGGGGACTAGCGGGGGAAAGACCCAGTACTTC
>TRBJ2-2|-|-|TRBV29-1
CSATWGTGELFF
TGCAGCGCCACATGGGGGACCGGGGAGCTGTTTTTT
>TRBJ2-5|-|once|TRBV7-2
CASSLERSPLETQYF
TGTGCCAGCAGCTTAGAAAGGTCCCCCTTAGAGACCCAGTACTTC
>TRBJ1-2|-|-|TRBV19
CASTPRGDNYGYTF
TGTGCCAGTACCCCGCGAGGCGACAACTATGGCTACACCTTC
>TRBJ1-1|-|-|TRBV6-5
CATATGMNTEAFF
TGTGCCACCGCCACGGGCATGAACACTGAAGCTTTCTTT
>TRBJ2-2|TRBD1|-|TRBV10-3
CAISVGRGPSYTGELFF
TGTGCCATCAGTGTGGGCAGGGGGCCCTCTTACACCGGGGAGCTGTTTTTT
>TRBJ1-3|-|-|TRBV7-9
CASSLGGTTIYF
TGTGCCAGCAGCTTAGGGGGGACCACCATATATTTT
>TRBJ1-3|-|-|TRBV7-9
CASSLEGVSSGNTIYF
TGTGCCAGCAGCTTGGAGGGGGTGAGCTCTGGAAACACCATATATTTT
>TRBJ2-5|-|-|TRBV7-2
CASSRVGGLETQYF
TGTGCCAGCAGCCGAGTAGGAGGATTAGAGACCCAGTACTTC